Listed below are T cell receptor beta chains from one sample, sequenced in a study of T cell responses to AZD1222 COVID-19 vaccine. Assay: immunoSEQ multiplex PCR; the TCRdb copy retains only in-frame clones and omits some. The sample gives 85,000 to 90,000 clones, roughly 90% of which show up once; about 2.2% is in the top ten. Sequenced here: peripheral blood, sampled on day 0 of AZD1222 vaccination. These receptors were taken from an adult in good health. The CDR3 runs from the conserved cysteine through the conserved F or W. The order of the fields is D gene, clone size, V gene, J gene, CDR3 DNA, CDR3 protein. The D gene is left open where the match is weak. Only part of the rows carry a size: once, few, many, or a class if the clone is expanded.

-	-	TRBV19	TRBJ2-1	TGTGCCAGTAGTAAGGGCAGGAACTCCTACAATGAGCAGTTCTTC	CASSKGRNSYNEQFF
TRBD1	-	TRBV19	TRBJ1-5	TGTGCCAGTAGTATAAGCGGGACAGGGTTCAGTCAGCCCCAGCATTTT	CASSISGTGFSQPQHF
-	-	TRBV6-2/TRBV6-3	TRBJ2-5	TGTGCCAGCAGTTACGTCGGGGGGCAGAGGGAGACCCAGTACTTC	CASSYVGGQRETQYF
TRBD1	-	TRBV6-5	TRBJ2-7	TGTGCCAGCAGCCCCTTCCCGGGCAGGGGGTACGAGCAGTACTTC	CASSPFPGRGYEQYF
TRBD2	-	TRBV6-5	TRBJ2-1	TGTGCCAGCAGTTACGGGAGGGGATTAAATGAGCAGTTCTTC	CASSYGRGLNEQFF
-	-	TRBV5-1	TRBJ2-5	TGCGCCAGCAGTTCAGGGGTGCAAGAGACCCAGTACTTC	CASSSGVQETQYF
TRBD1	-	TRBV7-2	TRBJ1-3	TGTGCCAGCATCCAACAGGGGGGTGGAAACACCATATATTTT	CASIQQGGGNTIYF
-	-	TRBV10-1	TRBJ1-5	TGCGCCAGCAGTGAGTCGGTGGGGCCCCAGCATTTT	CASSESVGPQHF
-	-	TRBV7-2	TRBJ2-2	TGTGCCAGCAGGCTCGGGACTTCCACCGGGGAGCTGTTTTTT	CASRLGTSTGELFF
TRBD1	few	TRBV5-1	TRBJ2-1	TGCGCCAGCCTCGGACAGGGGGGGTCCTACAATGAGCAGTTCTTC	CASLGQGGSYNEQFF
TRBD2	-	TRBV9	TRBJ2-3	TGTGCCAGCAGCTCCGCACTAGCGGGAGGGCTTACAGATACGCAGTATTTT	CASSSALAGGLTDTQYF
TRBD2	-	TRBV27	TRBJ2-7	TGTGCCAGCAGTTTATCCCCGTCTAGCGGGAGGGCCTACGAGCAGTACTTC	CASSLSPSSGRAYEQYF
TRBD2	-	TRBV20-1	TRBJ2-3	TGCAGTGCTAGTGAAATAGGACTAGCGGGAGCCTTTTTCACAGATACGCAGTATTTT	CSASEIGLAGAFFTDTQYF
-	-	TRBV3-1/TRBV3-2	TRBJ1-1	TGTGCCAGCAGCCTTTGGGGGGTCACTGAAGCTTTCTTT	CASSLWGVTEAFF
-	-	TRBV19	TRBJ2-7	TGTGCCAGTAGTATAGGCGGCAGGGGCCACCCAAAGATCTACGAGCAGTACTTC	CASSIGGRGHPKIYEQYF
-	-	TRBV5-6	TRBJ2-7	TGTGCCAGCAGCAGTAGCGGAGGGGCGAAGGAGCAGTACTTC	CASSSSGGAKEQYF
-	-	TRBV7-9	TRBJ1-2	TGTGCCAGCAGCTTAGTAGGGGGAGGCAGCTATGGCTACACCTTC	CASSLVGGGSYGYTF
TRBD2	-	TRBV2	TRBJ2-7	TGTGCCAGCAGCCCTCGGGAGGGACCCTACGAGCAGTACTTC	CASSPREGPYEQYF
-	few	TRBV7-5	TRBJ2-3	TGTGTCAGAAGCTTAGCGATCCCAGGGGGCTTGGATACGCAGTATTTT	CVRSLAIPGGLDTQYF
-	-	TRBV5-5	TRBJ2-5	TGTGCCAGCAGCTCCGGAGATAGGGGGGCGGAGACCCAGTACTTC	CASSSGDRGAETQYF
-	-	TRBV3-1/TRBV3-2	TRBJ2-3	TGTGCCAGCAGCCTGGTTACAGATACGCAGTATTTT	CASSLVTDTQYF
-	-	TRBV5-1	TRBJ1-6	TGCGCCAGCAGCTACTCAGGGAGCTCCTATAATTCACCCCTCCACTTT	CASSYSGSSYNSPLHF
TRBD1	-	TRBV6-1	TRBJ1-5	TGTGCCAGCAGTGAAGGACAGGGGAATCAGCCCCAGCATTTT	CASSEGQGNQPQHF
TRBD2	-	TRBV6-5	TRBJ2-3	TGTGCCAGCACCGCCCCGGGGGGGATAGATACGCAGTATTTT	CASTAPGGIDTQYF
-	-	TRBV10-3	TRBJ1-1	TGTGCCATCAGTGAGCTAAACACTGAAGCTTTCTTT	CAISELNTEAFF